The 31 T cell receptor beta chains in this list originate from one sample, sequenced in a study of T cell changes during pregnancy in multiple sclerosis. The data were produced by immunoSEQ multiplex PCR, yet TCRdb's version contains in-frame clones alone and is incomplete. The sample shows about 40,000 clones, roughly 93% of them seen only once. The specimen was CD4+ T cells from peripheral blood mononuclear cells, collected before pregnancy. The receptors come from a female donor with multiple sclerosis, enrolled in a pregnancy study.

The V gene is TRBV6-6, the J gene TRBJ1-2; D possibly corresponds to TRBD1 (6 bases). CDR1 and CDR2 (germline): MNHNY, SVGAGI (reference sequence). The CDR3 spans 16 residues. The germline V and J ends were trimmed by 2 bases and 4 bases, with 17 bases remaining between them. Here the CDR3 reads CASSYPPQGGSYGYTF. As DNA, the CDR3 is TGTGCCAGCAGTTACCCCCCACAGGGTGGGAGCTATGGCTACACCTTC.

The gene calls are TRBV28 and TRBJ2-3; 8 bases line up with TRBD1. Trimming took 6 bases from V and 6 from J; bases not matched to a gene: 8. The CDR3 sequence is 14 residues long. Germline CDR1 MDHEN, CDR2 SYDVKM. The CDR3 DNA reads TGTGCCAGCAGCCGGGACAGGCCGGAGGATACGCAGTATTTT. Translated: CASSRDRPEDTQYF.

The chain couples TRBV7-3 to TRBJ2-2; TRBD2 aligns across 10 bases. This CDR3 has 16 amino acids. After removal of 6 bases from V and 0 bases from J, the junction contained 4 bases not matched to a gene. Per germline, CDR1 SGHTA and CDR2 FQGTGA. CDR3: CASRALAGANTGELFF. For the CDR3, the DNA is TGTGCCAGCAGGGCCCTAGCGGGGGCGAACACCGGGGAGCTGTTTTTT.

The rearrangement joins TRBV25-1 to TRBJ1-4; 8 nucleotides match TRBD1. Trimming cost V 6 bases and J 7 bases; bases outside gene matches: 10. There are 15 residues in the CDR3. In germline, CDR1 is MGHDK, CDR2 SYGVNS. Here the CDR3 DNA reads TGTGCCAGCAGGCCTGCAGGGGGCGAGGGTGAAAAACTGTTTTTT. Its translation: CASRPAGGEGEKLFF.

The CDR3 region has the DNA TGTGCCAGCAGCACTCCGGGACTACCCTCCTACGAGCAGTACTTC. Its translation: CASSTPGLPSYEQYF. This rearrangement joins TRBV5-6 to TRBJ2-7; TRBD2 agrees at 7 bases. The CDR3 extends over 15 amino acids. CDR1 is SGHDT and CDR2 is YYEEEE in the germline V gene. J lost 0 bases, V lost 4 bases, and 7 bases had no gene match.

The chain combines TRBV6-1 with TRBJ1-4; maybe TRBD1 (6 bases). The CDR3 spans 14 residues. V was trimmed by 4 bases and J by 4 bases, leaving 10 bases between them. Germline V CDR1 and CDR2: MNHNS, SASEGT. CDR3 residues: CASSARGNNEKLFF. In DNA form, the CDR3 reads TGTGCCAGCAGTGCCAGGGGAAATAATGAAAAACTGTTTTTT.

In its sample, this clone was seen a few times. The chain has TRBV28 and TRBJ1-1; D is undetermined. V dropped 4 bases and J dropped 2 bases, with 11 bases sitting between them. CDR1 is MDHEN, CDR2 SYDVKM, per germline. The CDR3 is made up of 14 amino acids. CDR3: CASSSLVPNTEAFF. In DNA, the CDR3 is TGTGCCAGCAGTTCCCTCGTCCCTAACACTGAAGCTTTCTTT.

V and J are TRBV19 and TRBJ1-3; weak D call: TRBD1 (5 bases). There are 14 residues in the CDR3. Per germline, CDR1 LNHDA and CDR2 SQIVND (reference sequence). V dropped 7 bases and J dropped 4 bases, with 14 bases sitting between them. The CDR3 sequence: CASNYGGGGNTIYF. The CDR3 DNA follows: TGTGCCAGTAATTACGGGGGAGGAGGAAACACCATATATTTT.

The gene calls are TRBV11-3 and TRBJ2-7, with D possibly TRBD2 on 7 matching bases. The CDR3 length is 13 residues. Per germline, CDR1 SGHNT and CDR2 YENEEA. V shed 5 bases and J shed 6 bases, with 14 bases lying between them. The CDR3 sequence is CASSTGRGTEQYF. The CDR3 nucleotides are TGTGCCAGCAGCACGGGGAGGGGGACCGAGCAGTACTTC.

This chain links TRBV29-1 with TRBJ2-3; TRBD2 aligns across 10 bases. After removal of 0 bases from V and 0 bases from J, the junction contained 6 bases not matched to a gene. The germline CDR1 and CDR2 sequences are SQVTM and ANQGSEA. There are 17 residues in the CDR3. The CDR3, as DNA: TGCAGCGTTGAAGATCGGACTAGCGGCCCTAGCACAGATACGCAGTATTTT. Its protein is CSVEDRTSGPSTDTQYF.

This sequence joins TRBV10-3 and TRBJ2-2; perhaps TRBD2 as D (6 bases). Per germline, CDR1 ENHRY and CDR2 SYGVKD. CDR3 length: 15 amino acids. V lost 10 bases and J 6 bases, leaving 21 bases between the germline ends. The CDR3 DNA reads TGTGCCAGCCGGGAGAACCCCATTTTGGCCGGGGAGCTGTTTTTT. Translated: CASRENPILAGELFF.

The gene calls are TRBV11-2 and TRBJ1-5; the D is unclear. CDR3 length equals 12 residues. V lost 4 bases and J 3 bases, leaving 4 bases between the germline ends. In germline, CDR1 is SGHAT, CDR2 FQNNGV. CDR3 DNA sequence: TGTGCCAGCAGCTCCTTCAATCAGCCCCAGCATTTT. The encoded protein is CASSSFNQPQHF.

This chain links TRBV20-1 with TRBJ2-1; D unresolved. The CDR3 contains 10 residues. Trimming took 6 bases from V and 9 from J, leaving 9 bases between them. Per the germline V gene, CDR1 is DFQATT and CDR2 is SNEGSKA (reference sequence). CDR3 region: CSATDGEQFF. Written as DNA, the CDR3 is TGCAGTGCCACAGACGGTGAGCAGTTCTTC.

The chain joins TRBV10-3 to TRBJ1-1; D is ambiguous. The CDR3 spans 14 residues. Germline V CDR1 and CDR2: ENHRY, SYGVKD. Trimming cost V 2 bases and J 1 base, with 8 bases left between them. This CDR3 is CAISEGRQNTEAFF. CDR3 in DNA: TGTGCCATCAGTGAGGGCAGGCAGAACACTGAAGCTTTCTTT.

In this sample, this clone turned up once. The chain has TRBV18 and TRBJ1-2; D may be TRBD1 (5 bases). V was cut by 3 bases and J by 1 base, with 6 bases left in between. In germline, CDR1 is KGHSH, CDR2 LQKENI. CDR3 length: 13 amino acids. CDR3 in amino acids: CASSPGGNYGYTF. DNA of the CDR3: TGTGCCAGCTCACCGGGGGGTAACTATGGCTACACCTTC.

The count of this clone is one. The chain employs TRBV29-1 and TRBJ2-3, with 7 bases aligning to TRBD1. The germline V gene encodes CDR1 SQVTM and CDR2 ANQGSEA. Trimming took 6 bases from V and 2 from J; bases not matched to a gene: 8. The CDR3 has 14 residues. In DNA, the CDR3 is TGCAGCGTCCTGGACAGGAGAGCCACAGATACGCAGTATTTT. Protein sequence: CSVLDRRATDTQYF.

V and J are TRBV5-4 and TRBJ2-3; 12 bases line up with TRBD2. Germline CDR1 reads SGHNT; CDR2 reads YYREEE (reference sequence). The trim removed 2 bases at V and 2 bases at J, leaving 3 bases unmatched. The length of the CDR3 is 16 residues. The CDR3 coding sequence is TGTGCCAGCAGCTTTCTAGCGGGAGGGCCCACAGATACGCAGTATTTT. This gives the protein CASSFLAGGPTDTQYF.

The chain couples TRBV29-1 to TRBJ2-2; 7 bases align to TRBD1. CDR1 and CDR2 from the germline V gene are SQVTM and ANQGSEA. This CDR3 is 15 amino acids long. The ends lost 2 bases at V and 6 bases at J; junction bases unmatched: 9. In DNA, the CDR3 is TGCAGCGTTGAAAATCCTAAGGGGGCGGCCGGGGAGCTGTTTTTT. Protein: CSVENPKGAAGELFF.

The V call is TRBV28, the J call TRBJ2-5; 11 bases line up with TRBD2. J was trimmed by 2 bases and V by 2 bases; bases with no gene match: 1. Germline V lookup: CDR1 MDHEN, CDR2 SYDVKM. The CDR3 has 15 residues. The CDR3 bases are TGTGCCAGCAGTTTACTAGCGGGAGGTCAAGAGACCCAGTACTTC. This translates into CASSLLAGGQETQYF.

V gene TRBV28 combines with J gene TRBJ1-2; D is uncertain. This CDR3 spans 15 amino acids. Germline V gene lookup returns CDR1 MDHEN and CDR2 SYDVKM. V shed 4 bases and J shed 4 bases, with 16 bases lying between them. The CDR3 nucleotides read TGTGCCAGCAGTTCTGAGGGAGGTTGGTTCTATGGCTACACCTTC. It yields the protein CASSSEGGWFYGYTF.

The chain uses TRBV14 and TRBJ1-2, with D tentatively TRBD1 (6 bases). The CDR3 is 15 amino acids. V gave up 1 base and J gave up 4 bases, with 13 bases separating them. Germline V lookup: CDR1 SGHDN, CDR2 FVKESK. Here the CDR3 reads CASSQVGSGVYGYTF. The CDR3 region has the DNA TGTGCCAGCAGCCAAGTTGGGTCAGGGGTCTATGGCTACACCTTC.

CDR3 nucleotides: TGTGCCAGCAGTCCAGGGGGCGCGATCTTTGAGCAGTTCTTC. It encodes CASSPGGAIFEQFF. The chain uses TRBV28 and TRBJ2-1; 8 bases fit TRBD1. The CDR3 consists of 14 residues. The germline V gene has CDR1 MDHEN and CDR2 SYDVKM. Germline trimming cut 5 bases from V and 9 bases from J; bases unmatched to any gene: 9.

V gene TRBV5-4 combines with J gene TRBJ2-5; 7 nucleotides line up with TRBD1. CDR3 length: 16 amino acids. Trimming cost V 3 bases and J 1 base; bases outside gene matches: 9. Germline V gene sequence: CDR1 SGHNT, CDR2 YYREEE (reference sequence). CDR3 residues: CASSSITGAAQETQYF. The CDR3 DNA reads TGTGCCAGCAGCTCCATTACAGGGGCAGCCCAAGAGACCCAGTACTTC.

This sequence joins TRBV11-3 and TRBJ2-2; 9 bases map to TRBD1. V lost 1 base, J lost 1 base, and 1 base stayed unmatched. The CDR3 has 16 residues. CDR1 and CDR2 (germline): SGHNT, YENEEA. The DNA of the CDR3 is TGTGCCAGCAGCTTAGTGGGACAGGGGAACACCGGGGAGCTGTTTTTT. It translates to CASSLVGQGNTGELFF.

On this clone itself: This sample includes further DNA sequences coding for the same CDR3. The chain is built from TRBV4-3 and TRBJ2-3; 7 positions agree with TRBD2. The CDR3 has 19 residues. Per the germline V gene, CDR1 is LGHNA and CDR2 is YSLEER. With V trimmed by 0 bases and J by 6 bases, 18 bases remained unmatched. CDR3 in DNA: TGCGCCAGCAGCCAAGATCCCGGATGGTACGGGGAGGGCCAGGATACGCAGTATTTT. This gives the protein CASSQDPGWYGEGQDTQYF.

V and J are TRBV5-4 and TRBJ2-7; possible D gene TRBD1, 5 bases. V lost 0 bases and J lost 5, with 21 bases in between. The germline gives CDR1 SGHNT, CDR2 YYREEE (reference sequence). This CDR3 has 17 amino acids. CDR3 region: CASSLAGPTPNVHEQYF. The CDR3 bases are TGTGCCAGCAGCTTGGCAGGGCCAACCCCCAATGTCCACGAGCAGTACTTC. Looking up the rest from reference TRBV5-4 and TRBJ2-7 gives the full variable domain: ETGVTQSPTHLIKTRGQQVTLRCSSQSGHNTVSWYQQALGQGPQFIFQYYREEENGRGNFPPRFSGLQFPNYSSELNVNALELDDSALYLCASSLAGPTPNVHEQYFGPGTRLTVT.

CDR3 sequence (DNA): TGTGCCAGCAGTTTTGATCAGGCCCCAGGGGACAATGAGCAGTTCTTC. It specifies CASSFDQAPGDNEQFF. V usage is TRBV27 and J usage is TRBJ2-1; perhaps TRBD1 as D (6 bases). Trimming cost V 3 bases and J 5 bases, with 17 bases left between them. CDR3 length: 16 amino acids. The germline CDR1 and CDR2 sequences are MNHEY and SMNVEV (reference sequence).

V gene TRBV19 combines with J gene TRBJ2-1; 8 nucleotides match TRBD1. V shed 3 bases, J shed 2 bases, and the junction held 3 bases outside the gene matches. Germline V gives CDR1 LNHDA, CDR2 SQIVND (reference sequence). This CDR3 is 15 amino acids long. The DNA for the CDR3 is TGTGCCAGTAGTATCGACAGGGGTACCTACAATGAGCAGTTCTTC. Translated: CASSIDRGTYNEQFF.

This chain links TRBV10-3 with TRBJ2-7; 9 bases are a match to TRBD2. CDR3 length equals 15 residues. Germline CDR1 and CDR2: ENHRY and SYGVKD. Trimming cost V 2 bases and J 6 bases; bases outside gene matches: 8. CDR3 nucleotide sequence: TGTGCCATCAGTGAGGGGGCGGGAGGGCCGAGCGAGCAGTACTTC. Protein: CAISEGAGGPSEQYF.

The chain links TRBV28 to TRBJ1-5, with D hard to call. Germline CDR1 and CDR2: MDHEN and SYDVKM. The CDR3 extends over 13 amino acids. The V end was cut by 7 bases, the J end by 3 bases, with 10 bases between. The CDR3 loop reads CASMTGFNQPQHF. CDR3 sequence (DNA): TGTGCCAGCATGACGGGGTTCAATCAGCCCCAGCATTTT.

This sequence joins TRBV28 and TRBJ1-1; D is perhaps TRBD1 (6 bases). The CDR3 covers 14 residues. Between the trimmed V and J ends, which lost 8 bases and 0 bases, there was a span of 13 bases. Germline-derived CDR1 and CDR2 are MDHEN and SYDVKM. The CDR3 DNA reads TGTGCCAGCGGTCCAGGGGCTTTGAACACTGAAGCTTTCTTT. Encoded protein: CASGPGALNTEAFF.